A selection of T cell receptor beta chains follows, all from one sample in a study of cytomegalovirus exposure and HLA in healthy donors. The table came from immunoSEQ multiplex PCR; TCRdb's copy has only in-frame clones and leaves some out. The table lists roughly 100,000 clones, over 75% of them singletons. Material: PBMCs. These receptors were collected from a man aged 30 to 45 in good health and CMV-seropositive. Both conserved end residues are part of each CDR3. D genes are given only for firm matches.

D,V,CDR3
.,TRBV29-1,CSVAIRGIQYF
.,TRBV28,CASITGDFRAGTEAFF
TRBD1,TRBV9,CASSVLTGGTGELFF
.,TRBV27,CASSLNRDSPLHF
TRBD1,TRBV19,CASSMGQGNEQFF
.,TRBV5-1,CASRNRLDSGANVLTF
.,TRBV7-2,CASSPEGATSYEQYF
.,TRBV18,CASSPNRDTEAFF
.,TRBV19,CASRAQGTANTGELFF
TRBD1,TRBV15,CATSRDRGTGDEKLFF
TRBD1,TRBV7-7,CASSLGTGGTDEQFF
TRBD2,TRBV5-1,CASRTSGGTNEQFF
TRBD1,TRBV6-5,CASSPRQGGTEAFF
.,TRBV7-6,CASSPRQAPSYEQYF
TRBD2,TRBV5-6,CASSIGGEATDTQYF
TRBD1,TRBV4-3,CASSPPGQRGEQYF
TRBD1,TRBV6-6,CASSLHDQGVEGYTF
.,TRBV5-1,CASSFDRSTDTQYF
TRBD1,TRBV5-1,CASSLLQGWDEQFF
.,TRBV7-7,CASSLGRDYEQFF
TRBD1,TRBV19,CASSPLTGSGYGYTF
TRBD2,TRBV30,CAWGTSHNEQYF
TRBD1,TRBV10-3,CAISVLDRGSGELFF
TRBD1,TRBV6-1,CASKRGTGSSTEAFF
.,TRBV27,CASSSGHNEQYF
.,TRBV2,CASSEADSSNIQYF
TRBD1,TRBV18,CASSRGTVYGYTF
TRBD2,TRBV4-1,CASSQVFGTSGTYEQYF
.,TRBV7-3,CASSYGGGPSYEQYF
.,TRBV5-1,CASTLGGAPYNEQFF
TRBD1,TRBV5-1,CASSSGQGINEQFF
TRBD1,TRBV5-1,CASSSYGQGMNTEAFF
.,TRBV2,CASSELLRQGGTQHF
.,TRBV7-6,CASSLGGQLGSPLHF
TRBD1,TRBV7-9,CASSGQGYGYTF